The entry that follows covers one T cell receptor beta chain sequence. Antigen unknown. As healthy controls, the study included blood donors who had a median age of approximately 60 years (range about 20-80) and were less than 65% female. Both CD4+ and CD8+ cells were separated through positive magnetic bead selection, and their purity was verified using flow cytometry. The data derive from a study of somatic mutations in cytotoxic T cells in rheumatoid arthritis. Clones were read by immunoSEQ multiplex PCR, and TCRdb kept only the in-frame ones, dropping some. Of about 12,000 clones in the sample, over 70% were seen once. Trimming removed 0 bases from V and 5 bases from J, with 16 bases in between. CDR3 size: 17 residues. In germline, CDR1 is PRHDT, CDR2 FYEKMQ (reference sequence). Study conclusions and caveats: Rheumatoid arthritis patients, but not healthy controls, exhibited increasing CD8+ clonality with age. Antigens bound by the expanded CD8+ clones were not identified.

Material for sequencing was CD8+ T cells sorted from blood. The clonotype originates from a man aged 45-65 years in good health. This rearrangement joins TRBV13 to TRBJ2-2, with D maybe TRBD2 (5 bases). CDR3 in DNA: TGTGCCAGCAGCTTAGGTGGGGAGCCCGAGGGAACCGGGGAGCTGTTTTTT. As protein: CASSLGGEPEGTGELFF.